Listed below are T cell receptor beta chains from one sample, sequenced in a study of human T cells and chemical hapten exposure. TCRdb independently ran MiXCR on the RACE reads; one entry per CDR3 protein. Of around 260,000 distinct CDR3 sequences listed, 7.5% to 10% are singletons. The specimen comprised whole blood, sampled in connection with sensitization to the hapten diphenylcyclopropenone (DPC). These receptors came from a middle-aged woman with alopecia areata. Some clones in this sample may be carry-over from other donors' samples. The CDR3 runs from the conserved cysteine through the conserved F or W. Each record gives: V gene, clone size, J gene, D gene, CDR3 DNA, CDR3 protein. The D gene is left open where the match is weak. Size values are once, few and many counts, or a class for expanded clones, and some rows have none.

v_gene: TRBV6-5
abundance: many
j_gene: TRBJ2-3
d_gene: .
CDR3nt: TGTGCCAGCAGTTACTCGACATCTGCAGATACGCAGTATTTT
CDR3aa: CASSYSTSADTQYF

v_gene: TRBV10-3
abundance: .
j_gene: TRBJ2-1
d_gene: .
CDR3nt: TGTGCCATCAGGAGGGACTGGACCTACAATGAGCAGTTCTTC
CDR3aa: CAIRRDWTYNEQFF

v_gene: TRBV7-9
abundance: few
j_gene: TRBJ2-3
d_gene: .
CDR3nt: TGTGCCAGCAGCTTAGAGTCAGGGAGAGATACGCAGTATTTT
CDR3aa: CASSLESGRDTQYF

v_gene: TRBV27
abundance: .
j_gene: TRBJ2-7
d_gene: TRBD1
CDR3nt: TGTGCCAGCCCCACTGCACGGGACAGGGGTTCCCTTTCCTACGAGCAGTACTTC
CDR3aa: CASPTARDRGSLSYEQYF

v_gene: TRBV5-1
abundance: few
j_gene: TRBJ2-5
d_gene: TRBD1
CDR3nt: TGCGCCAGCAGCGCGACAGGGGGGCCCCTCCAAGAGACCCAGTACTTC
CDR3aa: CASSATGGPLQETQYF

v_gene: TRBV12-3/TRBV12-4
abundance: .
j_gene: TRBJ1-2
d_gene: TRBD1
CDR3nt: TGTGCCAGCAGTTTCGACAGGGTGGATTACGGCTACACCTTC
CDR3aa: CASSFDRVDYGYTF

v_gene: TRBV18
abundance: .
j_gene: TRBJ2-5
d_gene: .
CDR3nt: TGTGCCAGCTCACCACCGTCCCAGGTCCGAGAGACCCAGTACTTC
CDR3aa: CASSPPSQVRETQYF

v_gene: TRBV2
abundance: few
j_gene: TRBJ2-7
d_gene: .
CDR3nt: TGTGCCAGCAGTGGAGCGGGTGCCCACTACTACGAGCAGTACTTC
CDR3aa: CASSGAGAHYYEQYF

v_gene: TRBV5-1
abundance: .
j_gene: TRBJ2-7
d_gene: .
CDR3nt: TGCGCCAGCAGCGGCGGGGCTCCCTACGAGCAGTACTTC
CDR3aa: CASSGGAPYEQYF

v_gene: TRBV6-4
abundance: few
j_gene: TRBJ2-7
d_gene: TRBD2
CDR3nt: TGTGCCAGCAGTGCCCCCCCAGCGGGGCCCCTCTACGAGCAGTACTTC
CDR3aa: CASSAPPAGPLYEQYF

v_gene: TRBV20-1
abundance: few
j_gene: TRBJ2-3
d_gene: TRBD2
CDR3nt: TGCAGTGCTAGAGGACTAGCGGAGTCCACAGATACGCAGTATTTT
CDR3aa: CSARGLAESTDTQYF

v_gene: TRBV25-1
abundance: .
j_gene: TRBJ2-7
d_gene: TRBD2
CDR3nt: TGTGCCAGCAGTGTCACTAGCGGAGGGGCCCAGGAGCAGTACTTC
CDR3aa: CASSVTSGGAQEQYF

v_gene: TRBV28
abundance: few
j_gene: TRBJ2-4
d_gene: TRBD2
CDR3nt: TGTGCCAGCAGTTTCATCACCCCCAAAGCGGGAGGGCCCCAACTTACCAAAAACATTCAGTACTTC
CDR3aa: CASSFITPKAGGPQLTKNIQYF